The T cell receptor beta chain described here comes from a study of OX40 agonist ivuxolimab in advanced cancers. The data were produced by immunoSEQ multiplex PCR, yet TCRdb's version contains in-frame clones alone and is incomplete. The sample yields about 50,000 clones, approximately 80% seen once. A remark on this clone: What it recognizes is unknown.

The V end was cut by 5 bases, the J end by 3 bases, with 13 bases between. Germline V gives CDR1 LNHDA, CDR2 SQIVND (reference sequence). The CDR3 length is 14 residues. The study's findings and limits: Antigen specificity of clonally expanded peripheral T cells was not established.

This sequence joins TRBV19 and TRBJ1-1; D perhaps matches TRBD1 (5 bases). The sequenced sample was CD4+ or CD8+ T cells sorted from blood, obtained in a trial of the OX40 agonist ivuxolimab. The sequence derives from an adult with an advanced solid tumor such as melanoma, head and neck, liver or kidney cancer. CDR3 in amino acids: CASSSRQGDTEAFF. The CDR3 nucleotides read TGTGCCAGTAGTTCCCGACAAGGGGACACTGAAGCTTTCTTT.